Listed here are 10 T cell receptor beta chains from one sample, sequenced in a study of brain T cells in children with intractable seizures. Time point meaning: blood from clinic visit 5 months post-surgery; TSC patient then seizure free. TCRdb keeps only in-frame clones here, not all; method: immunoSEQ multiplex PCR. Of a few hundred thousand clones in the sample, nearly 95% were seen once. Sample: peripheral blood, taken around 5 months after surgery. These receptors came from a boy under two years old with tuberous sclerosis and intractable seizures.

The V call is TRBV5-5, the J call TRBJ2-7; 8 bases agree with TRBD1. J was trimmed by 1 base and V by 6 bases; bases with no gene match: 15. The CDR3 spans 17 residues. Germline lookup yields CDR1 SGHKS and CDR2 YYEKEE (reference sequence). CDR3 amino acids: CASKPWTGPLPSYEQYF. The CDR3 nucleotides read TGTGCCAGCAAACCTTGGACAGGGCCCCTACCTTCCTACGAGCAGTACTTC.

The DNA for the CDR3 is TGTGCCAGTAGCTCAGGTCCGAGCTCCTACGAGCAGTACTTC. Encoded protein: CASSSGPSSYEQYF. This chain joins TRBV19 and TRBJ2-7, with D unclear. The CDR3 loop spans 14 amino acids. The germline V gene encodes CDR1 LNHDA and CDR2 SQIVND (reference sequence). Trimming took off 6 bases at V and 0 bases at J, with 12 bases between the two ends.

CDR3 bases: TGTGCCAGCAGTACACCACTAGCGGGAGTCTACGAGCAGTACTTC. It yields the protein CASSTPLAGVYEQYF. The chain recombines TRBV6-5 with TRBJ2-7, with TRBD2 matching over 11 bases. CDR3 length: 15 residues. The germline V gene has CDR1 MNHEY and CDR2 SVGAGI. Trimming took 5 bases from V and 3 from J; bases not matched to a gene: 6.

The CDR3 region is CASSVRFVYEQYF. CDR3 bases: TGCGCCAGCAGTGTTAGGTTTGTCTACGAGCAGTACTTC. The V and J genes are TRBV10-2 and TRBJ2-7; D is ambiguous. The CDR3 is 13 residues long. V was clipped by 4 bases and J by 3 bases, with 10 bases between them. Per the germline V gene, CDR1 is WSHSY and CDR2 is SAAADI.

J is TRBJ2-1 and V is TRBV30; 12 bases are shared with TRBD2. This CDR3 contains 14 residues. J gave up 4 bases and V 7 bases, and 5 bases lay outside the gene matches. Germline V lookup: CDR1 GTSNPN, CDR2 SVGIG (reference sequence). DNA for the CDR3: TGTGCCTTCCTGGGGACTAGCGGGTACAATGAGCAGTTCTTC. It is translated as CAFLGTSGYNEQFF.

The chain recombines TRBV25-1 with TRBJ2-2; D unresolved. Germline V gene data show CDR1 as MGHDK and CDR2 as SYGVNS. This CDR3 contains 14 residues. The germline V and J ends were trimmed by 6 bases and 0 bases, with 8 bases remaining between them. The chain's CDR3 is CASSDTTNTGELFF. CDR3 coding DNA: TGTGCCAGCAGCGACACTACGAACACCGGGGAGCTGTTTTTT.

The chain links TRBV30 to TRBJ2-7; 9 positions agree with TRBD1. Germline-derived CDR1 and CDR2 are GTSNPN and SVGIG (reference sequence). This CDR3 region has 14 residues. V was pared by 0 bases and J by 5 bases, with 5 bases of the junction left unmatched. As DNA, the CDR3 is TGTGCCTGGAGTGTACTGGGACAGGGCGACGAGCAGTACTTC. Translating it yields CAWSVLGQGDEQYF.

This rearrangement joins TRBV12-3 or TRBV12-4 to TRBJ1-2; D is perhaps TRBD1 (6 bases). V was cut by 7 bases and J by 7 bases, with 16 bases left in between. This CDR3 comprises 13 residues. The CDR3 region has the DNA TGTGCCAGCACCCTGGGGGGGCCTAGTGGCTACACCTTC. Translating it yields CASTLGGPSGYTF.

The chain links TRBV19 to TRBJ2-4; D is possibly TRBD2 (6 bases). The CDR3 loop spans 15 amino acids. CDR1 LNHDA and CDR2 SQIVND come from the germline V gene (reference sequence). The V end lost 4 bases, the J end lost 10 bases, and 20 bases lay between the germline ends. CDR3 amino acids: CASSTTGTLGKIQYF. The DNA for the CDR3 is TGTGCCAGTAGTACTACCGGGACTCTGGGCAAAATTCAGTACTTC.

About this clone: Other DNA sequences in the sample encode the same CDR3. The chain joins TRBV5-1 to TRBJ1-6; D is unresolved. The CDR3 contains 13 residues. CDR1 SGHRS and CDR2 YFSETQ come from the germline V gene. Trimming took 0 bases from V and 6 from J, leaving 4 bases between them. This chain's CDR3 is CASSLGGNSPLHF. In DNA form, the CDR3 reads TGCGCCAGCAGCTTGGGGGGTAATTCACCCCTCCACTTT.